This TCR beta chain was recovered during a study of CD8+ T cells in alopecia areata. Study background: Patients given treatment had severity scored by the percentage of scalp area affected. General study results and limits: Tofacitinib significantly lowered scalp clonality and expanded CD8+ clones among the top 100. Throughout tofacitinib, many expanded lesional clones continued to persist in scalp and blood.

The table lists this clone with a count of one. The target antigen is unknown. Treatment noted: oral pan-JAK inhibitor, 5-10 mg twice daily. Per germline, CDR1 GTSNPN and CDR2 SVGIG (reference sequence). This CDR3 contains 14 residues. Between the trimmed V and J ends, which lost 7 bases and 7 bases, there was a span of 23 bases. Extracted from the samples, RNA was reverse transcribed into cDNA to serve as the sequencing template. Sequenced by immunoSEQ multiplex PCR; TCRdb stores in-frame clones only, minus some. The data hold over 80,000 clones, with 44% observed a single time. The sequence was collected from a human donor with alopecia areata. The source was CD8+ T cells sorted from blood, collected at week 24, from a patient treated with tofacitinib. This rearrangement joins TRBV30 to TRBJ2-7; D is possibly TRBD1 or TRBD2 (5 bases each). The CDR3 sequence: CASRFRDAVLEQYF. The CDR3 nucleotides read TGTGCCTCTCGCTTCCGGGACGCCGTTTTGGAGCAGTACTTC.